A single sample gave rise to the 20 T cell receptor beta chains below, sequenced in a study of blood T cell repertoires in COVID-19. Sequenced by immunoSEQ multiplex PCR; TCRdb stores in-frame clones only, minus some. The table has over 200,000 clones, approximately 80% seen once. The source material was PBMCs or T cells enriched from blood (not recorded which). The receptors shown here come from a man in his forties who had recovered from COVID-19.

This chain connects TRBV30 to TRBJ2-5, with 7 bases that match TRBD1. The V gene end was trimmed by 1 base and the J gene end by 5 bases; junction bases not matched to a gene: 10. This CDR3 is 15 amino acids long. CDR1 GTSNPN and CDR2 SVGIG come from the germline V gene (reference sequence). In nucleotides, the CDR3 is TGTGCCTGGAGTGACCAGACAGGGATAGGGGAGACCCAGTACTTC. Translation: CAWSDQTGIGETQYF.

This clone was recorded many times. This chain uses TRBV18 with TRBJ2-2; TRBD2 agrees at 8 bases. Germline V gene data show CDR1 as KGHSH and CDR2 as LQKENI. V lost 0 bases and J lost 7; bases outside the gene matches: 7. The CDR3 is 16 residues long. The CDR3 is CASSPPISGRGGELFF. In nucleotides, the CDR3 is TGTGCCAGCTCACCACCGATAAGCGGGAGAGGCGGGGAGCTGTTTTTT.

This rearrangement joins TRBV5-6 to TRBJ2-1; D call uncertain. The V gene lost 4 bases and the J gene lost 5 bases, with 13 bases spanning the gap. Germline CDR1 is SGHDT and CDR2 is YYEEEE. The CDR3 is 14 amino acids. In nucleotides, the CDR3 is TGTGCCAGCAGCCGCTTAAGCAGGAACAATGAGCAGTTCTTC. Encoded protein: CASSRLSRNNEQFF.

V is TRBV19 and J is TRBJ1-5; 9 positions match TRBD1. This CDR3 spans 16 amino acids. V dropped 1 base and J dropped 9; count of bases not matched to a gene: 10. Germline V gene lookup returns CDR1 LNHDA and CDR2 SQIVND (reference sequence). The CDR3 DNA sequence: TGTGCCAGTAGTATAGGGACAGGGGCGGTATCAGGGCCCCAGCATTTT. It specifies CASSIGTGAVSGPQHF.

This clone has more than one count but fewer than ten. The chain employs TRBV7-8 and TRBJ1-1; TRBD1 matches 10 bases. Germline V CDR1 and CDR2: SGHVS, FQNEAQ. V lost 5 bases, J lost 1 base, and 4 bases stayed unmatched. This CDR3 has 15 residues. CDR3 sequence (DNA): TGTGCCAGCAGCCTGGGGACAGGGGCGAACACTGAAGCTTTCTTT. This gives the protein CASSLGTGANTEAFF.

V gene TRBV5-1 combines with J gene TRBJ2-3; 14 nucleotides agree with TRBD2. The CDR3 sequence is 16 residues long. Trimming at V came to 4 bases and at J to 2 bases, leaving 3 bases not matched to a gene. Germline values: CDR1 SGHRS, CDR2 YFSETQ. The CDR3 reads CASSGGLAGVTDTQYF. Here the CDR3 DNA reads TGCGCCAGCAGCGGGGGACTAGCGGGGGTCACAGATACGCAGTATTTT. The whole variable domain, filled in from reference TRBV5-1 and TRBJ2-3, reads KAGVTQTPRYLIKTRGQQVTLSCSPISGHRSVSWYQQTPGQGLQFLFEYFSETQRNKGNFPGRFSGRQFSNSRSEMNVSTLELGDSALYLCASSGGLAGVTDTQYFGPGTRLTVL.

The CDR3 is CASSLQGPNTEAFF. CDR3 DNA sequence: TGCGCCAGCAGCTTGCAGGGTCCGAACACTGAAGCTTTCTTT. The V and J genes are TRBV5-1 and TRBJ1-1; the D gene is possibly TRBD1 (5 bases). CDR1 is SGHRS and CDR2 is YFSETQ in the germline V gene. V shed 1 base and J shed 1 base, with 8 bases lying between them. The CDR3 consists of 14 residues.

This clone was counted a few times. The same CDR3 also results from other DNA sequences found in this sample. The V and J genes are TRBV13 and TRBJ1-5; no reliable D call. V was clipped by 0 bases and J by 2 bases, with 5 bases between them. The CDR3 contains 14 residues. Looked up from germline, CDR1 is PRHDT and CDR2 is FYEKMQ (reference sequence). CDR3 loop: CASSLGRGNQPQHF. Written as DNA, the CDR3 is TGTGCCAGCAGCTTAGGGAGGGGCAATCAGCCCCAGCATTTT.

V is TRBV6-5 and J is TRBJ2-7, with 10 bases fitting TRBD2. CDR3 length: 15 amino acids. Germline CDR1 and CDR2: MNHEY and SVGAGI. After removal of 6 bases from V and 5 bases from J, the junction contained 10 bases not matched to a gene. The CDR3 spells CASRGTAGGPHEQYF. CDR3 in DNA: TGTGCCAGCAGGGGAACAGCGGGAGGGCCCCACGAGCAGTACTTC.

The rearrangement links TRBV28 to TRBJ1-2, with 8 nucleotides matching TRBD1. CDR3 size: 13 residues. The germline CDR1 and CDR2 sequences are MDHEN and SYDVKM. V lost 6 bases, J lost 7 bases, and 7 bases stayed unmatched. The CDR3 coding sequence is TGTGCCAGCAGCCCCCGACAGGGGCTTGGCTACACCTTC. Protein: CASSPRQGLGYTF.

The sample holds many counts of this clone. The rearrangement links TRBV7-6 to TRBJ2-2; D is unresolved. The CDR3 covers 14 residues. The V end was cut by 5 bases, the J end by 1 base, with 8 bases between. From germline, CDR1 is SGHVS and CDR2 FNYEAQ. The CDR3 coding sequence is TGTGCCAGCAGCCTTTACAGGAACACCGGGGAGCTGTTTTTT. Encoded protein: CASSLYRNTGELFF. The full variable domain, completed using reference TRBV7-6 and TRBJ2-2, is GAGVSQSPRYKVTKRGQDVALRCDPISGHVSLYWYRQALGQGPEFLTYFNYEAQQDKSGLPNDRFSAERPEGSISTLTIQRTEQRDSAMYRCASSLYRNTGELFFGEGSRLTVL.

This clone was seen only a few times. This chain links TRBV11-2 with TRBJ2-1; TRBD1 is a possible D gene (6 bases). Looked up from germline, CDR1 is SGHAT and CDR2 is FQNNGV. The CDR3 sequence is 11 residues long. Trimming removed 5 bases at V and 15 bases at J, with 14 bases between. The CDR3 region has the DNA TGTGCCAGCAGCCAGGGGCAGAATCCGTTCTTC. Amino acids: CASSQGQNPFF.

In its sample, this clone was seen once. The chain couples TRBV30 to TRBJ2-4; TRBD2 matches 11 bases. Per the germline V gene, CDR1 is GTSNPN and CDR2 is SVGIG (reference sequence). V was clipped by 4 bases and J by 6 bases; unmatched bases: 8. The CDR3 consists of 15 residues. DNA of the CDR3: TGTGCCTGGACCGAACCGGGACTAGCGGTAAACATTCAGTACTTC. The encoded protein is CAWTEPGLAVNIQYF.

The rearrangement joins TRBV27 to TRBJ1-1; 7 nucleotides align to TRBD1. V shed 8 bases and J 2 bases; nucleotides not matched to a gene: 11. The CDR3 covers 15 residues. Germline CDR1 and CDR2: MNHEY and SMNVEV (reference sequence). The CDR3 DNA is TGTGCCAGCCGGACGGGGACAGAAAGTAACACTGAAGCTTTCTTT. Its protein is CASRTGTESNTEAFF.

The chain carries TRBV4-1 and TRBJ2-6; D might be TRBD2 (6 bases). The V and J ends lost 3 bases and 0 bases respectively, with 15 bases between them. This CDR3 contains 18 residues. The germline V gene encodes CDR1 MGHRA and CDR2 YSYEKL. In DNA form, the CDR3 reads TGCGCCAGCAGCCACGGGGTAGCGGAAATCTCTGGGGCCAACGTCCTGACTTTC. This gives the protein CASSHGVAEISGANVLTF.

The CDR3 DNA reads as TGCAGCGTTGTAACAGGGAGCACAGATACGCAGTATTTT. This codes for CSVVTGSTDTQYF. The chain carries TRBV29-1 and TRBJ2-3; tentatively, D is TRBD1 (6 bases). Germline CDR1 and CDR2: SQVTM and ANQGSEA. The CDR3 is made up of 13 amino acids. V lost 4 bases, J lost 0 bases, and 8 bases lay in between.

This rearrangement joins TRBV7-9 to TRBJ1-6; TRBD1 is a possible D gene (5 bases). Between the trimmed V and J ends, which lost 6 bases and 10 bases, there was a span of 10 bases. This CDR3 has 12 residues. Looked up from germline, CDR1 is SEHNR and CDR2 is FQNEAQ (reference sequence). The CDR3 here is CASSSQGSPLHF. The CDR3 nucleotides read TGTGCCAGCAGTTCCCAGGGCTCACCCCTCCACTTT. The whole variable domain, filled in from reference TRBV7-9 and TRBJ1-6, reads DTGVSQNPRHKITKRGQNVTFRCDPISEHNRLYWYRQTLGQGPEFLTYFQNEAQLEKSRLLSDRFSAERPKGSFSTLEIQRTEQGDSAMYLCASSSQGSPLHFGNGTRLTVT.

The table lists this clone with a few counts. The CDR3, as DNA: TGTGCCAGCAGCCAAGGGACAGCAGGGGACAATCAGCCCCAGCATTTT. Protein product: CASSQGTAGDNQPQHF. V and J are TRBV4-2 and TRBJ1-5, with D possibly matching TRBD1 (6 bases). The CDR3 has 16 amino acids. CDR1 is LGHNA, CDR2 YNFKEQ, per germline. The germline V and J ends were trimmed by 1 base and 3 bases, with 13 bases remaining between them.

The CDR3 region has the DNA TGTGCCAGCAGCTTAGAAGGACAGGGAGCTGAAGCTTTCTTT. Translating gives CASSLEGQGAEAFF. The J gene is TRBJ1-1, the V gene TRBV7-9; 8 positions agree with TRBD1. CDR3 size: 14 residues. V shed 1 base, J shed 6 bases, and the junction held 4 bases outside the gene matches. Germline lookup yields CDR1 SEHNR and CDR2 FQNEAQ (reference sequence).

About this clone itself: Relative to the germline gene, one junction end is altered; a read error may explain this. The rearrangement joins TRBV28 to TRBJ1-2; TRBD1 aligns across 9 bases. Germline lookup yields CDR1 MDHEN and CDR2 SYDVKM. The CDR3 runs to 14 residues. The CDR3 bases are TGTGCCAGCAGTCTATGGGACAGGGTAGGGGGCTACACCTTC. As protein: CASSLWDRVGGYTF.